The 3 T cell receptor beta chains below come from one sample, sequenced in a study of tumor and adjacent non-tumor tissue in lung cancer. RNA was extracted from bulk tissue without any cell sorting. Three rounds of nested PCR, following a modified ARM-PCR protocol, produced the TCRbeta library. TCRdb processed the multiplex PCR reads anew with MiXCR; each CDR3 protein has one entry. Of tens of thousands of distinct CDR3 sequences in the sample, 75% to 90% were seen once. The sample was lung tumor tissue. The receptors here all came from a woman aged 45-65 years with non-small cell lung cancer.

This clonotype appeared a single time. At one boundary the junction diverges from the germline segment, which might be a read error. The chain recombines TRBV12-3 or TRBV12-4 with TRBJ2-1, with D uncertain. The CDR3 runs to 17 residues. CDR3 sequence: CASCVGLTRSSYYEQFF. CDR3 nucleotides: TGTGCCAGCTGTGTAGGGCTAACTCGGAGCTCCTACTATGAGCAGTTCTTC.

A remark on this clonotype: Mismatch with germline at one junction end may stem from a read error. The genes are TRBV20-1 and TRBJ1-6; 7 nucleotides align to TRBD1. CDR3 size: 13 residues. Germline values: CDR1 DFQATT, CDR2 SNEGSKA (reference sequence). The CDR3 region is CSAREQGNSLLHF. CDR3 coding DNA: TGCAGTGCTAGGGAACAGGGGAATTCACTCCTCCACTTT.

The CDR3 protein is CASRLRGQETQYF. The CDR3 DNA follows: TGCGCCAGCAGGTTGAGGGGCCAAGAGACCCAGTACTTC. This rearrangement joins TRBV5-1 to TRBJ2-5; D may match TRBD1 or TRBD2 (5 bases each). Per germline, CDR1 SGHRS and CDR2 YFSETQ. V was shortened by 5 bases and J by 1 base, with 9 bases between the two germline ends. The CDR3 is made up of 13 amino acids.